These 17 T cell receptor beta chains came from one sample sequenced in a study of blood T cell repertoires in COVID-19. The assay was immunoSEQ multiplex PCR, and TCRdb's table has in-frame clones only and misses some. The data show hundreds of thousands of clones, 85% to 90% seen once. Sequencing input: peripheral blood. These receptor sequences come from a woman aged 70-85 years with COVID-19, enrolled during active disease.

The rearrangement uses TRBV7-3 and TRBJ2-2; D is perhaps TRBD1 (6 bases). This CDR3 comprises 16 residues. Germline assignment: CDR1 SGHTA and CDR2 FQGTGA. V shed 0 bases and J shed 4 bases, with 12 bases lying between them. CDR3 protein: CASSLTSDRSTGELFF. The CDR3 nucleotides read TGTGCCAGCAGCTTAACGTCGGACAGATCCACCGGGGAGCTGTTTTTT.

The chain employs TRBV7-2 and TRBJ1-1; D is uncertain. The CDR3 covers 13 residues. The germline V gene has CDR1 SGHTA and CDR2 FQGNSA. V lost 5 bases to trimming and J lost 5 bases, with 12 bases between them. CDR3 DNA: TGTGCCAGCAGCCCATCTCAGGAAACTGAAGCTTTCTTT. This encodes CASSPSQETEAFF.

This clone was picked up one time. The genes are TRBV2 and TRBJ2-7; 7 bases are shared with TRBD2. The CDR3 extends over 15 amino acids. CDR1 and CDR2 (germline): SNHLY, FYNNEI. The V segment lost 2 bases and the J segment 6 bases; nucleotides outside the gene matches: 10. The CDR3 bases are TGTGCCAGCAGTGAACTTCTAGCGGCCGCTTTCGAGCAGTACTTC. Residues: CASSELLAAAFEQYF.

This chain uses TRBV11-2 with TRBJ1-2, with D possibly matching TRBD1 (5 bases). V was clipped by 1 base and J by 3 bases, with 15 bases between them. There are 16 residues in the CDR3. Looked up from germline, CDR1 is SGHAT and CDR2 is FQNNGV. The DNA of the CDR3 is TGTGCCAGCAGCTTAGCCACCCTGGGCAGGGACTATGGCTACACCTTC. Translated, it gives CASSLATLGRDYGYTF.

V and J are TRBV19 and TRBJ1-6, with 9 bases fitting TRBD1. The J segment lost 6 bases and the V segment lost 6 bases, leaving 3 bases of the junction unmatched. This CDR3 contains 14 residues. Germline V gene lookup returns CDR1 LNHDA and CDR2 SQIVND (reference sequence). The CDR3 protein is CASRETGGNSPLHF. In DNA form, the CDR3 reads TGTGCCAGTAGGGAGACAGGGGGTAATTCACCCCTCCACTTT.

The sample holds one count of this clone. This chain joins TRBV12-5 and TRBJ2-3; 9 positions agree with TRBD1. Germline V gene data show CDR1 as LGHNT and CDR2 as FRNRAP. Trimming cost V 11 bases and J 0 bases; bases outside gene matches: 6. This CDR3 region has 14 residues. CDR3 DNA: TGTGCTTCCGGGACAGGGCTTAGCACAGATACGCAGTATTTT. Its translation: CASGTGLSTDTQYF.

The CDR3 DNA is TGTGCCAGCAGTCCCGGGACAGGTAAAGAGTACTTC. Its protein is CASSPGTGKEYF. V gene TRBV27 combines with J gene TRBJ2-7; TRBD1 matches at 8 bases. This CDR3 region has 12 residues. CDR1 and CDR2 (germline): MNHEY, SMNVEV (reference sequence). V shed 5 bases, J shed 11 bases, and the junction held 8 bases outside the gene matches.

The rearrangement uses TRBV6-5 and TRBJ2-7; D perhaps matches TRBD1 (5 bases). Germline loops: CDR1 MNHEY, CDR2 SVGAGI. The CDR3 extends over 14 amino acids. Trimming cost V 7 bases and J 4 bases, with 17 bases left between them. CDR3: CASIKDIFGYEQYF. CDR3 nucleotides: TGTGCCAGCATTAAGGACATCTTCGGATACGAGCAGTACTTC.

The J gene is TRBJ1-3, the V gene TRBV21-1; TRBD1 was called by the table and not checked on the DNA. TRBV21-1 is termed a pseudogene. The CDR3 sequence is 19 residues long. The CDR3 loop is CASSKCPSLRAMTGNTIYF. For the CDR3, the DNA is TGTGCCAGCAGCAAATGCCCCTCTCTCAGGGCAATGACTGGAAACACCATATATTTT.

The chain has TRBV11-2 and TRBJ1-1; D may be TRBD1 (6 bases). The CDR3 is 15 amino acids. The germline CDR1 and CDR2 sequences are SGHAT and FQNNGV. Trimming removed 7 bases at V and 0 bases at J, with 15 bases between. This CDR3 is CASTPRGAMNTEAFF. Here the CDR3 DNA reads TGTGCCAGCACCCCCCGGGGGGCTATGAACACTGAAGCTTTCTTT.

The chain recombines TRBV5-1 with TRBJ2-3, with 8 bases aligning to TRBD2. Losses at the gene ends were 0 bases for V and 5 bases for J; bases not matched to a gene: 8. Germline V gene data show CDR1 as SGHRS and CDR2 as YFSETQ. The CDR3 has 16 amino acids. The CDR3 region is CASSLASGGVIDTQYF. The CDR3, as DNA: TGCGCCAGCAGCTTGGCCAGCGGGGGAGTGATAGATACGCAGTATTTT. Combining the CDR3 with reference TRBV5-1 and TRBJ2-3 gives the whole variable domain KAGVTQTPRYLIKTRGQQVTLSCSPISGHRSVSWYQQTPGQGLQFLFEYFSETQRNKGNFPGRFSGRQFSNSRSEMNVSTLELGDSALYLCASSLASGGVIDTQYFGPGTRLTVL.

The J gene is TRBJ1-3, the V gene TRBV30, with TRBD1 identical over 7 bases. Per the germline V gene, CDR1 is GTSNPN and CDR2 is SVGIG (reference sequence). Trimming removed 2 bases from V and 3 bases from J; junction bases left unmatched: 4. The CDR3 spans 14 residues. The CDR3 nucleotides are TGTGCCTGGAGTAGGGGGCAGATTGGAAACACCATATATTTT. Translation gives CAWSRGQIGNTIYF.

The chain is built from TRBV7-2 and TRBJ1-1, with a possible D match to TRBD1 (5 bases). This CDR3 has 13 residues. Trimming pared 3 bases from V and 2 bases from J, leaving 7 bases between. Germline CDR1 is SGHTA and CDR2 is FQGNSA. The CDR3 DNA reads as TGTGCCAGCAGCTTTGGGGCTAACACTGAAGCTTTCTTT. Amino acids: CASSFGANTEAFF.

The V call is TRBV2, the J call TRBJ1-1, with 8 bases fitting TRBD1. The CDR3 is 16 amino acids. The ends lost 0 bases at V and 4 bases at J; junction bases unmatched: 7. Germline CDR1 is SNHLY and CDR2 is FYNNEI. The CDR3 is CASSEAGQALGTEAFF. CDR3 DNA: TGTGCCAGCAGTGAAGCGGGACAGGCCCTGGGCACTGAAGCTTTCTTT.

The chain recombines TRBV28 with TRBJ2-5, with D unclear. V was clipped by 1 base and J by 5 bases, with 14 bases between them. The CDR3 runs 15 residues. Germline CDR1 is MDHEN and CDR2 is SYDVKM. The CDR3 nucleotides read TGTGCCAGCAGTTTATATTCCAAGGCAGGTGAGACCCAGTACTTC. Translating it yields CASSLYSKAGETQYF.

The sample holds one count of this clone. This chain joins TRBV28 and TRBJ2-7; TRBD1 agrees at 7 bases. With 5 bases clipped from V and 6 bases from J, the junction kept 10 bases outside the gene matches. Germline loops: CDR1 MDHEN, CDR2 SYDVKM. This CDR3 has 14 amino acids. In nucleotides, the CDR3 is TGTGCCAGCAGTCCTATCGGGACAGCCTCCGAGCAGTACTTC. Translating it yields CASSPIGTASEQYF.

The V gene is TRBV5-6, the J gene TRBJ2-3; D ambiguous. The CDR3 is 16 residues long. Looked up from germline, CDR1 is SGHDT and CDR2 is YYEEEE. V was clipped by 3 bases and J by 1 base, with 15 bases between them. CDR3 protein: CASSSRYISGTDTQYF. In DNA, the CDR3 is TGTGCCAGCAGCTCGAGGTACATATCCGGCACAGATACGCAGTATTTT.